The sequence of this T cell receptor beta chain was determined in a study of human T cells and chemical hapten exposure. Study-level information: Sensitization was performed using 2% DPC on an approximately 2 cm by approximately 2 cm upper inner arm skin site.

TCRdb re-called the RACE reads through MiXCR, storing one row per CDR3 protein. The sample holds approximately 370,000 distinct CDR3 sequences, around 5.5% seen once. Documented time point: pre-sensitization, week 0. The treatment denotes: therapeutic diphenylcyclopropenone sensitization with weekly scalp DPC. Drawing of blood took place ahead of applying each patch test. RNA extraction used unfractionated whole blood as the source of total RNA. The germline V gene has CDR1 SGDLS and CDR2 YYNGEE. Trimming shortened V by 0 bases and J by 4 bases, and 8 bases separated the two germline ends. The CDR3 runs to 14 residues.

The specimen was whole blood, collected in connection with sensitization to the hapten diphenylcyclopropenone (DPC). The chain links TRBV9 to TRBJ2-1, with D perhaps TRBD2 (5 bases). The receptor comes from a woman younger than 35 with alopecia areata. Some clones in this sample may be carry-over from other donors' samples. The CDR3 reads CASSVVSGYNEQFF. The CDR3 nucleotides are TGTGCCAGCAGCGTAGTTTCGGGGTACAATGAGCAGTTCTTC.